This entry describes one T cell receptor (beta chain). Its antigen is currently unknown. Triplicate sorts, hundreds of thousands of cells apiece, were made for each CD8+ T cell subset. These data belong to a study of CXCR3-negative and CXCR3-positive naive CD8 T cells. Germline CDR1 is DFQATT and CDR2 is SNEGSKA (reference sequence). This CDR3 contains 14 residues. The authors prepared UMI-labeled TRB cDNA libraries by 5' RACE. From its re-call of the 5' RACE reads, TCRdb lists each CDR3 protein once, without DNA. The table lists 92,000 or so distinct CDR3 sequences. Overall study findings and caveats: CXCR3 levels fell partly with cryopreservation; most assays relied on fresh PBMCs. Naive cells, whether CXCR3-negative or CXCR3-positive, had similar TRBV-TRBJ usage, while memory cells differed.

Material for sequencing was naive CXCR3- CD8+ T cells from blood. Subset described: CD45RO-CCR7+CD27+CD95- naive CD8+ T cells lacking CXCR3 (TNR3-). The chain couples TRBV20-1 to TRBJ1-2; TCRdb's D gene call, TRBD1, goes unchecked for lack of DNA. This TCR was sampled from a human donor in good health. Some clones in this sample may be carry-over from other donors' samples. The chain's CDR3 is CSARTPDAYYGYTF.